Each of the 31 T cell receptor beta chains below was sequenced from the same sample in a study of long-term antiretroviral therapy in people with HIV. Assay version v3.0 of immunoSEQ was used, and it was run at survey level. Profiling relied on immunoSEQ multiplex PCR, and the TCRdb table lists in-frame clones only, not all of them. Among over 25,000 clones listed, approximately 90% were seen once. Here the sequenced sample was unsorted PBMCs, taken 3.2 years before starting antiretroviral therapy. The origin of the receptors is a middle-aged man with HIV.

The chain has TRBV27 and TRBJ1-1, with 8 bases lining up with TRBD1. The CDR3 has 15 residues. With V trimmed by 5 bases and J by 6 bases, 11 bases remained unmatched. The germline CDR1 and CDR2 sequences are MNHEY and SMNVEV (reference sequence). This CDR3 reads CASSLYRTGRAEAFF. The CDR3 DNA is TGTGCCAGCAGTCTGTACCGGACAGGGAGGGCTGAAGCTTTCTTT.

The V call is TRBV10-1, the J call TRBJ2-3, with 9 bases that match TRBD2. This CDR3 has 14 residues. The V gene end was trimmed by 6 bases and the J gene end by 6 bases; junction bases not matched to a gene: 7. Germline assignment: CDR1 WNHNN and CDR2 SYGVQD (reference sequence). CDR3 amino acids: CASSGTSFPDTQYF. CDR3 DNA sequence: TGCGCCAGCAGCGGGACTAGCTTCCCTGATACGCAGTATTTT.

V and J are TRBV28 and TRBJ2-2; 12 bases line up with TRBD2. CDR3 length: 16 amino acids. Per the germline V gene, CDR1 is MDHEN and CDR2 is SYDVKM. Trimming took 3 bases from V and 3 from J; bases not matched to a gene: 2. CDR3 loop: CASSFSSGGDTGELFF. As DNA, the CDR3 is TGTGCCAGCAGTTTTTCTAGCGGGGGGGACACCGGGGAGCTGTTTTTT.

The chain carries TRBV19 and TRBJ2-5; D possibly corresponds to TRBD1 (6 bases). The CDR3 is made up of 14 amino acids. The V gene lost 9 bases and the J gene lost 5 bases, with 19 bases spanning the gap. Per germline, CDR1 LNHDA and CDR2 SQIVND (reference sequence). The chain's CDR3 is CASSSGVWGETQYF. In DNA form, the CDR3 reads TGTGCCAGCTCCTCAGGGGTCTGGGGGGAGACCCAGTACTTC.

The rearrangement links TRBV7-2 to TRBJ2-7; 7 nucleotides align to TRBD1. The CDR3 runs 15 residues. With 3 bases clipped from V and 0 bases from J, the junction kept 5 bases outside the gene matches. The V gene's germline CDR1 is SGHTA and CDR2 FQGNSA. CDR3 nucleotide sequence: TGTGCCAGCAGCTTTGGACAGGTGAGCTCCTACGAGCAGTACTTC. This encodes CASSFGQVSSYEQYF.

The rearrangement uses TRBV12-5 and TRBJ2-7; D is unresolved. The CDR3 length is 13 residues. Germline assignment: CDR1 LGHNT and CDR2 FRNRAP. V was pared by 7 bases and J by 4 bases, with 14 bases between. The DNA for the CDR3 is TGTGCTAGTGCCAGGTTCGGGCCTTACGAGCAGTACTTC. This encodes CASARFGPYEQYF.

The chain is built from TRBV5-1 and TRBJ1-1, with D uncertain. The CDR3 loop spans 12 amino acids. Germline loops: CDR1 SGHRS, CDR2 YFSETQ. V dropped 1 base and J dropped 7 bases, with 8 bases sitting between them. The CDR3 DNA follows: TGCGCCAGCAGCTTGCATAGTGGTGAAGCTTTCTTT. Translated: CASSLHSGEAFF. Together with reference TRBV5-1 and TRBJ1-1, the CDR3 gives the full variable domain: KAGVTQTPRYLIKTRGQQVTLSCSPISGHRSVSWYQQTPGQGLQFLFEYFSETQRNKGNFPGRFSGRQFSNSRSEMNVSTLELGDSALYLCASSLHSGEAFFGQGTRLTVV.

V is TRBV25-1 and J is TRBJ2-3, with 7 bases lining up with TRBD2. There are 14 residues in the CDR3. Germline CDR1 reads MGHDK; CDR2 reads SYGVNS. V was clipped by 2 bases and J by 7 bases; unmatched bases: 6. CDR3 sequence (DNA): TGTGCCAGCAGTGAAGGGGGGGGAGCTCATACGCAGTATTTT. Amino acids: CASSEGGGAHTQYF.

The CDR3 DNA is TGTGCCAGCAGCTCCCCCCGAATAACAGATCGGCAGTACTTC. It is translated as CASSSPRITDRQYF. This sequence joins TRBV11-2 and TRBJ2-7, with D uncertain. The CDR3 runs 14 residues. V lost 4 bases, J lost 9 bases, and 19 bases lay in between. From germline, CDR1 is SGHAT and CDR2 FQNNGV.

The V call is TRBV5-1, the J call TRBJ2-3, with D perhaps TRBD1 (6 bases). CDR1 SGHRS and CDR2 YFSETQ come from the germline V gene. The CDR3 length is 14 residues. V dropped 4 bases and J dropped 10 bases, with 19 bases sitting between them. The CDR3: CASSLDRYASSQYF. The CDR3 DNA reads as TGCGCCAGCAGCCTGGACAGATACGCATCTTCGCAGTATTTT.

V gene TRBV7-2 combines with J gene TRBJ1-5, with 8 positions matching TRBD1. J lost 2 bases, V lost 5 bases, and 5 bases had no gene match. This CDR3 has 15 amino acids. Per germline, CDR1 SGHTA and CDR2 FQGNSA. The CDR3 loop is CASSPTGVGNQPQHF. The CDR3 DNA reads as TGTGCCAGCAGCCCGACAGGGGTTGGCAATCAGCCCCAGCATTTT. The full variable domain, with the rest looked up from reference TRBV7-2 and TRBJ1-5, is GAGVSQSPSNKVTEKGKDVELRCDPISGHTALYWYRQSLGQGLEFLIYFQGNSAPDKSGLPSDRFSAERTGGSVSTLTIQRTQQEDSAVYLCASSPTGVGNQPQHFGDGTRLSIL.

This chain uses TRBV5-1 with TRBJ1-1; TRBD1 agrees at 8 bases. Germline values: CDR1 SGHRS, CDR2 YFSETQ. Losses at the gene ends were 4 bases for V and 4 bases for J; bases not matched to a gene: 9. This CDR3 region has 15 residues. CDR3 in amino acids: CASSLRQGTGTEAFF. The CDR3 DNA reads TGCGCCAGCAGCCTAAGACAGGGGACGGGCACTGAAGCTTTCTTT.

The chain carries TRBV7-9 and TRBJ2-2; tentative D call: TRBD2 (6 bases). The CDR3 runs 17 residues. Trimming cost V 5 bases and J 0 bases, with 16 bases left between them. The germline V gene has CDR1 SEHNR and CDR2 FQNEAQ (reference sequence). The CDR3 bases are TGTGCCAGCAGCCGAAGTGGGGTAGCGGCGAACACCGGGGAGCTGTTTTTT. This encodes CASSRSGVAANTGELFF.

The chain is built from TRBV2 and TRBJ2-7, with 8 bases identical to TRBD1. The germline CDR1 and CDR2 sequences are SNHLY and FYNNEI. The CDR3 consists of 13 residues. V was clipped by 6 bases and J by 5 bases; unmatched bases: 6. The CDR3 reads CASRRTGLNEQYF. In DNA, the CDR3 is TGTGCCAGCAGGCGGACAGGGTTGAACGAGCAGTACTTC.

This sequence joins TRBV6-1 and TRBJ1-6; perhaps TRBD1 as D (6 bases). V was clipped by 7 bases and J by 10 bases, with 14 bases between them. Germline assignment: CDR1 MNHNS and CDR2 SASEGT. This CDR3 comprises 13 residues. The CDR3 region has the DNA TGTGCCAGCAAGTCAGGGGTTAGCTCACCCCTCCACTTT. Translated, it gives CASKSGVSSPLHF.

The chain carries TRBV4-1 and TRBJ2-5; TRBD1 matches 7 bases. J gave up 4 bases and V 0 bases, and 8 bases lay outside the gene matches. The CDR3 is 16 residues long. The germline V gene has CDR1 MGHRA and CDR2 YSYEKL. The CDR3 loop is CASSQDSQGETETQYF. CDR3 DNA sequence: TGCGCCAGCAGCCAAGACAGTCAGGGGGAGACAGAGACCCAGTACTTC.

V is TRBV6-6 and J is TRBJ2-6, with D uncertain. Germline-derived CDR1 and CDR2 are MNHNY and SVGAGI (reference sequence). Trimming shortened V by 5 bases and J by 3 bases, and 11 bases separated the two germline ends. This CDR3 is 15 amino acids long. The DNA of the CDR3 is TGTGCCAGCAGTGACCAAGGGCGTGGGGCCAACGTCCTGACTTTC. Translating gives CASSDQGRGANVLTF.

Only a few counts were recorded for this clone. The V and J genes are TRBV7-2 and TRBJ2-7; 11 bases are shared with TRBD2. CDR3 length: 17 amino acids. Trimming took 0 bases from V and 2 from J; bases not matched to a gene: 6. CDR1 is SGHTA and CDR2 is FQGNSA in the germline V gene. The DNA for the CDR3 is TGTGCCAGCAGCTTAGCCCCCTTTAGCGGGGGGGCCTACGAGCAGTACTTC. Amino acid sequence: CASSLAPFSGGAYEQYF. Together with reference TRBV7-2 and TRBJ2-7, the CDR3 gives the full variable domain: GAGVSQSPSNKVTEKGKDVELRCDPISGHTALYWYRQSLGQGLEFLIYFQGNSAPDKSGLPSDRFSAERTGGSVSTLTIQRTQQEDSAVYLCASSLAPFSGGAYEQYFGPGTRLTVT.

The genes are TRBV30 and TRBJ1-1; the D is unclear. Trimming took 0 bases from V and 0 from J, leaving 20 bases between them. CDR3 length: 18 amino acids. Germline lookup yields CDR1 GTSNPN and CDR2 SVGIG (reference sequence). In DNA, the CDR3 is TGTGCCTGGAGTGTCTTAGGCGGCTATGAGCGCATGAACACTGAAGCTTTCTTT. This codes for CAWSVLGGYERMNTEAFF.

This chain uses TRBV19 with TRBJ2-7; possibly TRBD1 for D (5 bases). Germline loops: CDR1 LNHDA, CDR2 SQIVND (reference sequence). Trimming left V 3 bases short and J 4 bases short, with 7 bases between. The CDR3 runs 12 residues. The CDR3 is CASSIPGYEQYF. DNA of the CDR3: TGTGCCAGTAGTATCCCAGGGTACGAGCAGTACTTC.

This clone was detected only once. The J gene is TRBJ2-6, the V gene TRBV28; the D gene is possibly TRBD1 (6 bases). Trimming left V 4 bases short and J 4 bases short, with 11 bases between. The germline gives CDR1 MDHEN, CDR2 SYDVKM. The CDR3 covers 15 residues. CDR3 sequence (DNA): TGTGCCAGCAGTTCGACAGGTCTAGGGGCCAACGTCCTGACTTTC. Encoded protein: CASSSTGLGANVLTF.

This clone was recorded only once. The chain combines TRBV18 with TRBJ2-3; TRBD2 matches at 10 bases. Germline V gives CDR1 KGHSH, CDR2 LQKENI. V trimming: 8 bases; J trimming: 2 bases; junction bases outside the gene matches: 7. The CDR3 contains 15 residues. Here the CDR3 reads CASTRTSGYTDTQYF. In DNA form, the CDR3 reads TGTGCCAGCACAAGGACTAGCGGATACACAGATACGCAGTATTTT.

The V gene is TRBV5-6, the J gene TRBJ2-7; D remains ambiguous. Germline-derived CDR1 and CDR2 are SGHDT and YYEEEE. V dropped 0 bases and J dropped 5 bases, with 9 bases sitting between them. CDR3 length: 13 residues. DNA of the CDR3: TGTGCCAGCAGCTTGGTCTCCCCGGACGAGCAGTACTTC. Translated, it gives CASSLVSPDEQYF.

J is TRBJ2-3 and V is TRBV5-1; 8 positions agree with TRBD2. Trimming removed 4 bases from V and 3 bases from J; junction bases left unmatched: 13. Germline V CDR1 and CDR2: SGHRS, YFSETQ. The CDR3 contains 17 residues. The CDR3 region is CASSGGPGGGWTDTQYF. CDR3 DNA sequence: TGCGCCAGCAGCGGGGGGCCTGGCGGGGGGTGGACAGATACGCAGTATTTT.

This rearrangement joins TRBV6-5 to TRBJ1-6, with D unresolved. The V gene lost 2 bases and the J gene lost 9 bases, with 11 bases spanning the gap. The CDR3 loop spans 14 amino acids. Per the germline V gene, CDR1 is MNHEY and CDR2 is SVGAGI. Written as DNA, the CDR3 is TGTGCCAGCAGTTACGGGAGGAGGACTTCACCCCTCCACTTT. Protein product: CASSYGRRTSPLHF.

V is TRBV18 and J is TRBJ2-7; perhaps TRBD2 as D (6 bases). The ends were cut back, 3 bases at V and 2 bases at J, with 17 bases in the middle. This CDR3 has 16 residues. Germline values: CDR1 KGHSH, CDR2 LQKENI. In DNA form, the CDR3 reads TGTGCCAGCTCACCCCCCGCGGTAGCGGACCCCTACGAGCAGTACTTC. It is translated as CASSPPAVADPYEQYF.

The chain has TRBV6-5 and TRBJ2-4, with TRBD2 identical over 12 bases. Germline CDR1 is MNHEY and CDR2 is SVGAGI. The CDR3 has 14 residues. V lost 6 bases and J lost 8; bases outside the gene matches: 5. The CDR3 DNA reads TGTGCCAGCAGCACTAGCGGGGGGAATTACATTCAGTACTTC. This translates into CASSTSGGNYIQYF.

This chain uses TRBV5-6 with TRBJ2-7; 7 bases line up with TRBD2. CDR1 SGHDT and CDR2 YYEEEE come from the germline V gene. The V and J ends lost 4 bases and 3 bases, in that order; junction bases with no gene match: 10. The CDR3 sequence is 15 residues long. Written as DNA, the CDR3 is TGTGCCAGCAGCGGCCGGCGGGAGAACGGCTACGAGCAGTACTTC. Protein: CASSGRRENGYEQYF.

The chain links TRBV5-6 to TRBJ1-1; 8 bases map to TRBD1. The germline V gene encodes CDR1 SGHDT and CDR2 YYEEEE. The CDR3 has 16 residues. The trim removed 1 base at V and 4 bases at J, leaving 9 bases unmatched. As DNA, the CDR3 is TGTGCCAGCAGCTTGTTCGGGACAGGCGTTTTCACTGAAGCTTTCTTT. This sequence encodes CASSLFGTGVFTEAFF. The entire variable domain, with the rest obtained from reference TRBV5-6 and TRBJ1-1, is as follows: DAGVTQSPTHLIKTRGQQVTLRCSPKSGHDTVSWYQQALGQGPQFIFQYYEEEERQRGNFPDRFSGHQFPNYSSELNVNALLLGDSALYLCASSLFGTGVFTEAFFGQGTRLTVV.

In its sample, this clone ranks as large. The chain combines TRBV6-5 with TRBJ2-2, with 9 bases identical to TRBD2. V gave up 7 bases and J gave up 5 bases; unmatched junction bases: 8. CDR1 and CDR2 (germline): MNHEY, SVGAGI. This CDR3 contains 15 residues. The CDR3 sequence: CASIGGGAGTGELFF. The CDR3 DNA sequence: TGTGCCAGCATTGGCGGGGGGGCGGGAACCGGGGAGCTGTTTTTT.

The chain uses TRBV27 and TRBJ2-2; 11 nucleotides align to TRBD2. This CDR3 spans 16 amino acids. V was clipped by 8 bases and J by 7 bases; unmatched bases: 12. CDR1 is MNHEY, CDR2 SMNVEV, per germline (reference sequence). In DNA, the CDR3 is TGTGCCAGCCAAATAGCGGGAGGGGAGGATAGCGGGGAGCTGTTTTTT. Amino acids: CASQIAGGEDSGELFF.